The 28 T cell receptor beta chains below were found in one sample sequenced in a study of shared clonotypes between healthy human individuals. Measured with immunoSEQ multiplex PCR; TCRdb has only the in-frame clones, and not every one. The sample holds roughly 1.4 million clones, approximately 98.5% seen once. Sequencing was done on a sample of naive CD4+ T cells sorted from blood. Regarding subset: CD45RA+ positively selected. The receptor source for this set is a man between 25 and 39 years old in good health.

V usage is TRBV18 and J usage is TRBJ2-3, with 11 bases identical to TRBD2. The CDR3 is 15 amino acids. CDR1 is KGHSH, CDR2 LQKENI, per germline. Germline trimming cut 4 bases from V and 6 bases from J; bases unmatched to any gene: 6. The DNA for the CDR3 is TGTGCCAGCTCACAACTAGCGGGAGCGGGGGATACGCAGTATTTT. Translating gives CASSQLAGAGDTQYF. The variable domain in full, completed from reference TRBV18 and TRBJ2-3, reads NAGVMQNPRHLVRRRGQEARLRCSPMKGHSHVYWYRQLPEEGLKFMVYLQKENIIDESGMPKERFSAEFPKEGPSILRIQQVVRGDSAAYFCASSQLAGAGDTQYFGPGTRLTVL.

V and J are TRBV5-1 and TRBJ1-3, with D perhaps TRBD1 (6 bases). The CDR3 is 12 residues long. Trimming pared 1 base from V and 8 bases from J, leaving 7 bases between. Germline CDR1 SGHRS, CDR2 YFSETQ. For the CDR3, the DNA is TGCGCCAGCAGCTTGAGGGGGGACACCATATATTTT. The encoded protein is CASSLRGDTIYF.

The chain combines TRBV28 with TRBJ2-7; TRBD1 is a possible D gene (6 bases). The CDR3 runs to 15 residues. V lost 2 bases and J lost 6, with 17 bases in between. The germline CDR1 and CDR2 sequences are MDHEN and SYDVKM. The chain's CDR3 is CASSLMWTDQVEQYF. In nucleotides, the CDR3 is TGTGCCAGCAGTTTAATGTGGACAGACCAGGTCGAGCAGTACTTC.

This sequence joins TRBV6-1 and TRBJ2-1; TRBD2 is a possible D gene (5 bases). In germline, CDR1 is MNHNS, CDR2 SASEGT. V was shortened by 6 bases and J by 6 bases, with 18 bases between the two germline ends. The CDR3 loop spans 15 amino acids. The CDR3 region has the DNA TGTGCCAGCAGCCGAAGCGGACTCCCACCCAATGAGCAGTTCTTC. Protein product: CASSRSGLPPNEQFF.

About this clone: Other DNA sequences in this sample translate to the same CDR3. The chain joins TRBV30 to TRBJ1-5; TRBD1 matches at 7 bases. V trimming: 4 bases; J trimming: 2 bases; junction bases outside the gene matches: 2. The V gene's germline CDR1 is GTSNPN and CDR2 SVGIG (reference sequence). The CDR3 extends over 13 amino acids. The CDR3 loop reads CAWTGGGNQPQHF. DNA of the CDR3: TGTGCCTGGACAGGGGGTGGCAATCAGCCCCAGCATTTT. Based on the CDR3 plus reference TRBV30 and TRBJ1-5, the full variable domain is SQTIHQWPATLVQPVGSPLSLECTVEGTSNPNLYWYRQAAGRGLQLLFYSVGIGQISSEVPQNLSASRPQDRQFILSSKKLLLSDSGFYLCAWTGGGNQPQHFGDGTRLSIL.

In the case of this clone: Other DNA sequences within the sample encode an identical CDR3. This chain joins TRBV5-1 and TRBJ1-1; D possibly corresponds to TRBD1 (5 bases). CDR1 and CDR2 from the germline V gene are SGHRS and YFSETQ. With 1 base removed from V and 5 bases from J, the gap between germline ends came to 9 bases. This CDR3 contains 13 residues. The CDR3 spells CASSLIGGTEAFF. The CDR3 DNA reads TGCGCCAGCAGCTTGATCGGGGGGACTGAAGCTTTCTTT.

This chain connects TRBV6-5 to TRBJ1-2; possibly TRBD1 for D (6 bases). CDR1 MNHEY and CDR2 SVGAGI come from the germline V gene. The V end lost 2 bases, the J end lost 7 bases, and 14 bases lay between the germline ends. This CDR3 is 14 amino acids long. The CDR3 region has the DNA TGTGCCAGCAGTTACATAGGGACACACTCTGGCTACACCTTC. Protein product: CASSYIGTHSGYTF.

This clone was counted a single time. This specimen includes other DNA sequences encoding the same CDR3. CDR3 DNA: TGCGCCAGCAGCTTGGCCGGGGACCAAGAGACCCAGTACTTC. Translated, it gives CASSLAGDQETQYF. The rearrangement joins TRBV5-1 to TRBJ2-5; the D gene is possibly TRBD2 (5 bases). Per the germline V gene, CDR1 is SGHRS and CDR2 is YFSETQ. There are 14 residues in the CDR3. V was clipped by 0 bases and J by 0 bases, with 6 bases between them.

CDR3 loop: CASSPQTQAGREFF. CDR3 bases: TGTGCCAGCAGCCCCCAAACCCAAGCGGGAAGGGAGTTCTTC. The chain is built from TRBV9 and TRBJ2-1; 7 positions match TRBD2. CDR1 and CDR2 from the germline V gene are SGDLS and YYNGEE. V dropped 4 bases and J dropped 14; count of bases not matched to a gene: 15. This CDR3 is built from 14 residues.

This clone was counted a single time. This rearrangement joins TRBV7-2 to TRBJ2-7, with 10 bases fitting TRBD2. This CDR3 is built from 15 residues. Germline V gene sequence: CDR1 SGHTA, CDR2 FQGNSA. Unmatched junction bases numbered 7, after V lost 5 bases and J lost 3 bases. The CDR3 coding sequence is TGTGCCAGCAGCCAAGGACTAGCGGAATACTACGAGCAGTACTTC. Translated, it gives CASSQGLAEYYEQYF.

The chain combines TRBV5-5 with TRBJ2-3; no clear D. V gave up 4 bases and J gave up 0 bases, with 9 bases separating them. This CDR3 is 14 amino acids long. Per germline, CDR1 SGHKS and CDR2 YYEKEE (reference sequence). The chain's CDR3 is CASSQAASTDTQYF. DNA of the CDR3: TGTGCCAGCAGCCAAGCAGCTAGCACAGATACGCAGTATTTT.

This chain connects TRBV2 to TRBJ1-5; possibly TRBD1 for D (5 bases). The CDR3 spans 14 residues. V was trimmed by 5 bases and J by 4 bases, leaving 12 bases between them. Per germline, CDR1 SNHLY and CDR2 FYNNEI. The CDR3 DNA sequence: TGTGCCAGCAGTAGAAGGACATCTAATCAGCCCCAGCATTTT. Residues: CASSRRTSNQPQHF.

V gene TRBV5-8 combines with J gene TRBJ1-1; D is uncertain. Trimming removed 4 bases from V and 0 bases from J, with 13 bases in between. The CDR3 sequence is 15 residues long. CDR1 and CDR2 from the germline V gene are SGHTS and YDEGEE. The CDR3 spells CASSTKGQMNTEAFF. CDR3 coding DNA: TGTGCCAGCAGCACCAAGGGTCAGATGAACACTGAAGCTTTCTTT.

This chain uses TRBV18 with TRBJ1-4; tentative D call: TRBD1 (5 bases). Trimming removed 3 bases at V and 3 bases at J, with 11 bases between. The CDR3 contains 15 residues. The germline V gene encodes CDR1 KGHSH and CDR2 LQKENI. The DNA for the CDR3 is TGTGCCAGCTCACCCAACAGGAGGCCTAATGAAAAACTGTTTTTT. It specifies CASSPNRRPNEKLFF.

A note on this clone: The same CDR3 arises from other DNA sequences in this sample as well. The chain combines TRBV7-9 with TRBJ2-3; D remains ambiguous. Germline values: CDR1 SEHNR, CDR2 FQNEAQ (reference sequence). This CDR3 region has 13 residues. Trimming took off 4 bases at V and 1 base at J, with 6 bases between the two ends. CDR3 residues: CASSSSGTDTQYF. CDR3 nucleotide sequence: TGTGCCAGCAGCTCCTCCGGCACAGATACGCAGTATTTT.

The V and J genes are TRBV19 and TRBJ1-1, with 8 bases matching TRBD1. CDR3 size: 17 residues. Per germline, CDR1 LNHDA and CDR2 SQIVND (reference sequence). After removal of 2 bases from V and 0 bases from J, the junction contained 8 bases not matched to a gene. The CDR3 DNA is TGTGCCAGTAGTATAAATGCCAGGGGGCTACTGAACACTGAAGCTTTCTTT. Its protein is CASSINARGLLNTEAFF.

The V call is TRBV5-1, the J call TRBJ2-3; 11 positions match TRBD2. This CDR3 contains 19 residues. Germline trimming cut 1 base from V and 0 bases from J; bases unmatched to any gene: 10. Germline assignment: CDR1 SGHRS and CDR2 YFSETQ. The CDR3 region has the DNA TGCGCCAGCAGCTTGCAGGCTAGCGGGAGGACCATAAGCACAGATACGCAGTATTTT. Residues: CASSLQASGRTISTDTQYF.

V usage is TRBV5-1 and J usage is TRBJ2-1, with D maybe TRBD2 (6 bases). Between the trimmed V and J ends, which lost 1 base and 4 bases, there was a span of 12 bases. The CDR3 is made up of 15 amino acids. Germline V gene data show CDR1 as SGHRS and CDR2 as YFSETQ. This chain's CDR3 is CASSLIGGTYNEQFF. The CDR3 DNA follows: TGCGCCAGCAGCTTGATCGGTGGGACTTACAATGAGCAGTTCTTC. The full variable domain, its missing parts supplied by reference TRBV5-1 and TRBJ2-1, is KAGVTQTPRYLIKTRGQQVTLSCSPISGHRSVSWYQQTPGQGLQFLFEYFSETQRNKGNFPGRFSGRQFSNSRSEMNVSTLELGDSALYLCASSLIGGTYNEQFFGPGTRLTVL.

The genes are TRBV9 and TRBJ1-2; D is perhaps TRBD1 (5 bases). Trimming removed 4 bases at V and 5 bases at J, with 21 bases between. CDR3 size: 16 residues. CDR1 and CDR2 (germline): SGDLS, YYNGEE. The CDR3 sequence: CASSHPRGSREYGYTF. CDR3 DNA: TGTGCCAGCAGCCACCCACGGGGCAGCCGAGAATATGGCTACACCTTC.

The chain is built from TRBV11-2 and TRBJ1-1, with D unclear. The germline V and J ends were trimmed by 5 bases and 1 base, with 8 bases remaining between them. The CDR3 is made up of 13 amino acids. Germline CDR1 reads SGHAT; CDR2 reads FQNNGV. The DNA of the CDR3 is TGTGCCAGCAGCCGTTTTGGGAACACTGAAGCTTTCTTT. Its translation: CASSRFGNTEAFF.

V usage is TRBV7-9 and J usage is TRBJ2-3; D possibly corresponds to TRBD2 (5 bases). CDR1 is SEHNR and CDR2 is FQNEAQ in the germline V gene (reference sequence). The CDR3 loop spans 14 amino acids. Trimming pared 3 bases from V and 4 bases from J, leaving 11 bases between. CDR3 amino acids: CASSLRAVPDTQYF. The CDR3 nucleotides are TGTGCCAGCAGCTTGAGGGCAGTCCCAGATACGCAGTATTTT.

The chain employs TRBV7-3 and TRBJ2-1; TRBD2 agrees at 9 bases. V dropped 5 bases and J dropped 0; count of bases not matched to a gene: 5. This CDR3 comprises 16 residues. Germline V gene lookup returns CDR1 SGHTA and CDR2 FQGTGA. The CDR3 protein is CASSPSGTSSYNEQFF. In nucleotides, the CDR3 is TGTGCCAGCAGCCCTAGCGGGACAAGCTCCTACAATGAGCAGTTCTTC.

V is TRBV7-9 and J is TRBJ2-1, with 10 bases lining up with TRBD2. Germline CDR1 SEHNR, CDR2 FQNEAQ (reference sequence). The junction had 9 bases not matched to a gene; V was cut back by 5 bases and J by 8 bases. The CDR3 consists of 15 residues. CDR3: CASSLKREGLDEQFF. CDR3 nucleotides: TGTGCCAGCAGCCTCAAGCGGGAGGGCCTGGATGAGCAGTTCTTC.

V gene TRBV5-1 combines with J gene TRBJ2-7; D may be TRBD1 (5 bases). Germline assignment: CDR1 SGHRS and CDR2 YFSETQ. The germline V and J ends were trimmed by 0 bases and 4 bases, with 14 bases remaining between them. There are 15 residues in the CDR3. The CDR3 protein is CASSLEVNRPYEQYF. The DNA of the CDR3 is TGCGCCAGCAGCTTGGAAGTTAACAGGCCATACGAGCAGTACTTC.

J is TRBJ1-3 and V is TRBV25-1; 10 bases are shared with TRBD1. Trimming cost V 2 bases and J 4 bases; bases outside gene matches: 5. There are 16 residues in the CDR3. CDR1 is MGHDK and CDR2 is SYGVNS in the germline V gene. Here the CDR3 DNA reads TGTGCCAGCAGTGAAACGGGACAGGGGAACGGAAACACCATATATTTT. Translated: CASSETGQGNGNTIYF.

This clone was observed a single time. The CDR3 bases are TGTGCCAGCAGCACCGGACAGATCCACTATGGCTACACCTTC. Protein: CASSTGQIHYGYTF. The genes are TRBV28 and TRBJ1-2; D possibly corresponds to TRBD1 (6 bases). The CDR3 covers 14 residues. V gave up 6 bases and J gave up 3 bases, with 14 bases separating them. Germline V gene data show CDR1 as MDHEN and CDR2 as SYDVKM.

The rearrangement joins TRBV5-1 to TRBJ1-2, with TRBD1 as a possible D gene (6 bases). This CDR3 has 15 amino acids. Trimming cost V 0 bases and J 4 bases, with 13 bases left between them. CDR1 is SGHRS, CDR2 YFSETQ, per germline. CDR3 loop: CASSLGGTSPYGYTF. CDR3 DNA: TGCGCCAGCAGCTTGGGCGGGACAAGTCCCTATGGCTACACCTTC.

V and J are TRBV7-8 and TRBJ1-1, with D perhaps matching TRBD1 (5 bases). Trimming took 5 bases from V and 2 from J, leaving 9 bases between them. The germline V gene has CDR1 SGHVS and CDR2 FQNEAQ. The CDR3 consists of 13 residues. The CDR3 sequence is CASSTTVNTEAFF. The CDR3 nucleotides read TGTGCCAGCAGCACGACAGTTAACACTGAAGCTTTCTTT.